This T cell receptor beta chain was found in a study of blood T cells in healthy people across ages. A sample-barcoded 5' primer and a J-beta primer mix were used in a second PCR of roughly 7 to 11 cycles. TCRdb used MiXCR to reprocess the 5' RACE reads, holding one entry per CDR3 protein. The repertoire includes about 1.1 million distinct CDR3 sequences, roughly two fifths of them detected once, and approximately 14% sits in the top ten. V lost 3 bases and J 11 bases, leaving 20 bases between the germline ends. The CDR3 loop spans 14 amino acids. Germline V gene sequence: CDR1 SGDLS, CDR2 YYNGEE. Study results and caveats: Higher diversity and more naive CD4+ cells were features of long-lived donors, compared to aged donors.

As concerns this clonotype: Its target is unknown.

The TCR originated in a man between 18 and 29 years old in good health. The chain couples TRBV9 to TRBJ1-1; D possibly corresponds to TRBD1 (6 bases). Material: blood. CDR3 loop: CASSADLGGRGAFF. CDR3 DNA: TGTGCCAGCAGCGCCGACTTAGGGGGGCGCGGGGCTTTCTTT.